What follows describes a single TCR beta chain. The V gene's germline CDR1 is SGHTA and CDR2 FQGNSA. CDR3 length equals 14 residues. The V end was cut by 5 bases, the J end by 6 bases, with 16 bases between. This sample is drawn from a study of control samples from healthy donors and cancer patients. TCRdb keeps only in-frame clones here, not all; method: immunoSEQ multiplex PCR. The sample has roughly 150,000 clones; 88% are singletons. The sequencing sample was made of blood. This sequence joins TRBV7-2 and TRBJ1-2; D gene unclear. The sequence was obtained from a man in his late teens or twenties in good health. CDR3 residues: CASSPVGQADGYTF. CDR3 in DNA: TGTGCCAGCAGCCCTGTCGGCCAGGCAGATGGCTACACCTTC.